What follows are 17 T cell receptor beta chains derived from one specimen sequenced in a study of blood T cell repertoires in COVID-19. The data were produced by immunoSEQ multiplex PCR, yet TCRdb's version contains in-frame clones alone and is incomplete. The sample contains about 230,000 clones, 65% to 85% of which appear only once. The source material was peripheral blood. Source of these receptors: a man aged 45-60 years with active or convalescent COVID-19.

The chain links TRBV30 to TRBJ2-7, with TRBD1 identical over 7 bases. V shed 2 bases, J shed 3 bases, and the junction held 7 bases outside the gene matches. CDR3 length: 14 residues. Germline V gene sequence: CDR1 GTSNPN, CDR2 SVGIG (reference sequence). The CDR3 here is CAWSWDSSNYEQYF. In DNA, the CDR3 is TGTGCCTGGAGTTGGGACAGTTCCAACTACGAGCAGTACTTC.

The rearrangement joins TRBV7-8 to TRBJ2-2; 9 positions match TRBD1. V was clipped by 5 bases and J by 5 bases; unmatched bases: 6. Germline V CDR1 and CDR2: SGHVS, FQNEAQ. This CDR3 has 15 amino acids. The CDR3 coding sequence is TGTGCCAGCAGCGCCACAGGGGGCTGGACCGGGGAGCTGTTTTTT. Residues: CASSATGGWTGELFF.

V gene TRBV5-1 combines with J gene TRBJ2-5; TRBD1 matches at 8 bases. Germline V gene data show CDR1 as SGHRS and CDR2 as YFSETQ. The CDR3 covers 14 residues. The trim removed 4 bases at V and 4 bases at J, leaving 6 bases unmatched. CDR3 protein: CASSQGQGPETQYF. The CDR3, as DNA: TGCGCCAGCAGCCAAGGACAGGGCCCAGAGACCCAGTACTTC.

The chain uses TRBV2 and TRBJ1-1; no firm D call. CDR3 length equals 12 residues. Trimming pared 7 bases from V and 0 bases from J, leaving 6 bases between. Germline assignment: CDR1 SNHLY and CDR2 FYNNEI. The CDR3 is CASKPMNTEAFF. The CDR3, as DNA: TGTGCCAGCAAGCCGATGAACACTGAAGCTTTCTTT.

The gene calls are TRBV3-1 (or the pseudogene TRBV3-2) and TRBJ1-2, with D uncertain. CDR3 length: 16 residues. Trimming stripped 1 base from V and 0 bases from J, with 12 bases between. Germline lookup yields CDR1 LGHDT and CDR2 YNNKEL (reference sequence). In nucleotides, the CDR3 is TGTGCCAGCAGCCAAGGTCCAGGCTATACTAACTATGGCTACACCTTC. This gives the protein CASSQGPGYTNYGYTF.

The chain uses TRBV5-1 and TRBJ1-4; TRBD1 aligns across 9 bases. The CDR3 runs 15 residues. V lost 4 bases to trimming and J lost 5 bases; unmatched junction nucleotides: 6. Germline CDR1 reads SGHRS; CDR2 reads YFSETQ. The CDR3 sequence is CASSTRQGGNEKLFF. The CDR3 bases are TGCGCCAGCAGCACCCGACAGGGGGGAAATGAAAAACTGTTTTTT.

The genes are TRBV7-9 and TRBJ2-2, with 7 bases fitting TRBD2. This CDR3 spans 13 amino acids. Per the germline V gene, CDR1 is SEHNR and CDR2 is FQNEAQ (reference sequence). After removal of 9 bases from V and 3 bases from J, the junction contained 4 bases not matched to a gene. CDR3 DNA: TGTGCCAGAAGTGGGAGGGACACCGGGGAGCTGTTTTTT. It encodes CARSGRDTGELFF.

This chain links TRBV19 with TRBJ2-3, with D unclear. The CDR3 covers 15 residues. Germline V gene sequence: CDR1 LNHDA, CDR2 SQIVND (reference sequence). Trimming stripped 7 bases from V and 3 bases from J, with 17 bases between. The CDR3 DNA sequence: TGTGCCAGTACCGAATCCGGGTGGCCAACAGATACGCAGTATTTT. Translation gives CASTESGWPTDTQYF.

V usage is TRBV28 and J usage is TRBJ1-2; possibly TRBD1 for D (5 bases). Germline V CDR1 and CDR2: MDHEN, SYDVKM. This CDR3 comprises 12 residues. Trimming took off 2 bases at V and 8 bases at J, with 9 bases between the two ends. CDR3 amino acids: CASSLRGWGYTF. CDR3 DNA sequence: TGTGCCAGCAGTTTAAGGGGCTGGGGCTACACCTTC.

The table lists this clone with a few counts. This chain links TRBV5-1 with TRBJ2-7; TRBD1 is a possible D gene (6 bases). The germline CDR1 and CDR2 sequences are SGHRS and YFSETQ. Between the trimmed V and J ends, which lost 4 bases and 5 bases, there was a span of 19 bases. This CDR3 comprises 15 residues. The CDR3 loop reads CASSPSNRVRNEQYF. The DNA for the CDR3 is TGCGCCAGCAGCCCTTCTAACAGGGTTCGGAACGAGCAGTACTTC.

This chain connects TRBV9 to TRBJ2-3, with D possibly matching TRBD2 (6 bases). This CDR3 spans 15 amino acids. CDR1 is SGDLS and CDR2 is YYNGEE in the germline V gene. Deletions cut 0 bases from V and 0 bases from J, with 8 bases between. The CDR3, as DNA: TGTGCCAGCAGCGTAGGGGGGGAAAGCACAGATACGCAGTATTTT. As protein: CASSVGGESTDTQYF.

This CDR3 reads CASSARHTTNEKLFF. The CDR3 region has the DNA TGTGCCAGCAGCGCAAGACACACAACTAATGAAAAACTGTTTTTT. The J gene is TRBJ1-4, the V gene TRBV9; D remains unclear. Germline CDR1 reads SGDLS; CDR2 reads YYNGEE. V lost 3 bases and J lost 0, with 9 bases in between. The CDR3 spans 15 residues.

This chain links TRBV30 with TRBJ2-1, with 9 bases identical to TRBD2. The CDR3 has 14 residues. Germline V gene data show CDR1 as GTSNPN and CDR2 as SVGIG (reference sequence). The DNA of the CDR3 is TGTGCTTTTAAGCGACTAGCGGCAGCTTCGGAGCAGTTCTTC. Its protein product is CAFKRLAAASEQFF.

V is TRBV5-1 and J is TRBJ2-7, with 10 bases fitting TRBD2. V was clipped by 0 bases and J by 5 bases; unmatched bases: 14. The CDR3 runs to 18 residues. The V gene's germline CDR1 is SGHRS and CDR2 YFSETQ. Here the CDR3 reads CASSLAASGGPIPDEQYF. The CDR3 nucleotides read TGCGCCAGCAGCTTGGCCGCTAGCGGGGGCCCGATTCCTGACGAGCAGTACTTC.

This sequence joins TRBV30 and TRBJ1-3, with D possibly matching TRBD1 (6 bases). Germline lookup yields CDR1 GTSNPN and CDR2 SVGIG (reference sequence). V lost 1 base to trimming and J lost 3 bases, with 13 bases between them. This CDR3 has 15 amino acids. CDR3 DNA: TGTGCCTGGAGTGAGGACAGAGCGATTGGAAACACCATATATTTT. Translated, it gives CAWSEDRAIGNTIYF.

This clone was seen a handful of times. The chain carries TRBV2 and TRBJ2-1; perhaps TRBD1 as D (6 bases). Germline CDR1 SNHLY, CDR2 FYNNEI. This CDR3 region has 14 residues. Trimming shortened V by 4 bases and J by 3 bases, and 10 bases separated the two germline ends. DNA of the CDR3: TGTGCCAGCAGTGGACAGGTTTACTACAATGAGCAGTTCTTC. Its translation is CASSGQVYYNEQFF. Filled out from reference TRBV2 and TRBJ2-1, the complete variable domain reads EPEVTQTPSHQVTQMGQEVILRCVPISNHLYFYWYRQILGQKVEFLVSFYNNEISEKSEIFDDQFSVERPDGSNFTLKIRSTKLEDSAMYFCASSGQVYYNEQFFGPGTRLTVL.

J is TRBJ2-5 and V is TRBV25-1; 9 bases align to TRBD1. The V gene's germline CDR1 is MGHDK and CDR2 SYGVNS. The junction had 9 bases not matched to a gene; V was cut back by 6 bases and J by 4 bases. The CDR3 is 15 residues long. The CDR3, as DNA: TGTGCCAGCAGCTCGGGACAGGGTGGGGGAGAGACCCAGTACTTC. Amino acid sequence: CASSSGQGGGETQYF.